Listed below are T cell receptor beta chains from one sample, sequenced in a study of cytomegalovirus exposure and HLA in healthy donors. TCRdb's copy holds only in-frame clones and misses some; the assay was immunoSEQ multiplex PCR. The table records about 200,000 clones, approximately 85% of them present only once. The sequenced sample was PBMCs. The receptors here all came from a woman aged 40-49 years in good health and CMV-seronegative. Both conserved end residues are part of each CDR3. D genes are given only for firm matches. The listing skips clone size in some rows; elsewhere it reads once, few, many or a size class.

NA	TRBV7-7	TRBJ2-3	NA	CASRRDIDGTDTQYF	TGTGCCAGCAGGAGGGATATTGATGGCACAGATACGCAGTATTTT
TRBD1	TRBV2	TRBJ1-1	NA	CASSPRSDREAFF	TGTGCCAGCAGCCCCCGTTCGGACAGGGAAGCTTTCTTT
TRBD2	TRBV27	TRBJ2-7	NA	CASSVRREGYEQYF	TGTGCCAGTAGTGTCCGGCGGGAGGGGTACGAGCAGTACTTC
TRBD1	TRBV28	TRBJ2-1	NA	CASSQMTGGDEQFF	TGTGCCAGCAGTCAAATGACAGGGGGGGATGAGCAGTTCTTC
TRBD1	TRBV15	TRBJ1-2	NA	CATSLTGTGYGYTF	TGTGCCACCAGCTTAACCGGGACAGGTTATGGCTACACCTTC
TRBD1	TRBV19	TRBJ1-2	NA	CASSPDRGVYGYTF	TGTGCCAGTAGTCCCGACAGGGGGGTCTATGGCTACACCTTC
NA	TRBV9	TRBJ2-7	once	CASGGNTGYEQYF	TGTGCCAGTGGGGGGAATACAGGCTACGAGCAGTACTTC
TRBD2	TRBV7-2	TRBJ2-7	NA	CASKRDPQGVAGVRYEQYF	TGTGCCAGCAAACGTGACCCCCAGGGGGTAGCGGGAGTCCGCTACGAGCAGTACTTC
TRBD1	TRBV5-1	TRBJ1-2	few	CASSHDRGRGYTF	TGCGCCAGCAGCCATGACAGGGGCCGAGGCTACACCTTC
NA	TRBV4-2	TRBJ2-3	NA	CASSQDRAGSPLDTQYF	TGTGCCAGCAGCCAAGATCGAGCCGGGTCTCCCCTAGATACGCAGTATTTT
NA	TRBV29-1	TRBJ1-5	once	CSVAPGGNQPQHF	TGCAGCGTTGCTCCGGGGGGCAATCAGCCCCAGCATTTT
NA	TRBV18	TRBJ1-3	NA	CASSPSIASGNTIYF	TGTGCCAGCTCACCGTCGATAGCCTCTGGAAACACCATATATTTT
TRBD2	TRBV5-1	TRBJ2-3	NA	CASSSLADITDTQYF	TGCGCCAGCAGCTCACTAGCGGATATCACAGATACGCAGTATTTT
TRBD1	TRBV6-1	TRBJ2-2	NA	CASSVRDRPGELFF	TGTGCCAGCAGTGTCCGGGACAGGCCCGGGGAGCTGTTTTTT
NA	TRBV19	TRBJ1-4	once	CASTYSTNEKLFF	TGTGCCAGTACATACTCAACTAATGAAAAACTGTTTTTT
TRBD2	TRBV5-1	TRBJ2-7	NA	CASSSSLGEGSYEQYF	TGCGCCAGCAGTTCCTCGTTGGGGGAGGGCTCCTACGAGCAGTACTTC
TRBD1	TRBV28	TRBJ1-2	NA	CASSTPDRGRGGYTF	TGTGCCAGCAGTACCCCGGACAGGGGGCGTGGTGGCTACACCTTC
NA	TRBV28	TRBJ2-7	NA	CASSSLGGTSYEQYF	TGTGCCAGCAGTTCCCTTGGCGGAACTTCCTACGAGCAGTACTTC
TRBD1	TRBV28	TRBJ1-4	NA	CASRPTGMLGKLFF	TGTGCCAGCAGGCCGACAGGGATGTTGGGAAAACTGTTTTTT
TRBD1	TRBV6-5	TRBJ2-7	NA	CASRGTATTKQYF	TGTGCCAGCAGGGGGACAGCCACTACGAAGCAGTACTTC
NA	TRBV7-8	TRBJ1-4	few	CASTPTGPNEKLFF	TGTGCCAGCACCCCGACGGGTCCTAATGAAAAACTGTTTTTT
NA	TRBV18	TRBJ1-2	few	CASSPPQGRLDGYTF	TGTGCCAGCTCACCACCGCAGGGGCGCTTAGATGGCTACACCTTC
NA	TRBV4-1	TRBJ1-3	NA	CASSQDHVSWHSGNTIYF	TGCGCCAGCAGCCAAGATCATGTGTCCTGGCACTCTGGAAACACCATATATTTT
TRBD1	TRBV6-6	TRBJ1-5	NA	CASSFSPGQGQPQHF	TGTGCCAGCAGTTTCTCACCGGGACAGGGCCAGCCCCAGCATTTT
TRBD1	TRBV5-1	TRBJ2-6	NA	CASSLRPGQGAGGSGANVLTF	TGCGCCAGCAGCTTGCGCCCGGGACAGGGGGCCGGAGGCTCTGGGGCCAACGTCCTGACTTTC
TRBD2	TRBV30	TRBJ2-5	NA	CAWSIWGGREKTQYF	TGTGCCTGGAGCATTTGGGGGGGGAGGGAGAAGACCCAGTACTTC
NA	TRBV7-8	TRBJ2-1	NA	CASSSSAGGQFF	TGTGCCAGCAGCTCAAGTGCGGGCGGGCAGTTCTTC
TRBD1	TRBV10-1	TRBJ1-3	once	CASSDPAGGKAGNTIYF	TGCGCCAGCAGTGATCCGGCAGGGGGGAAAGCTGGAAACACCATATATTTT
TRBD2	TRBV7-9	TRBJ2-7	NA	CASSQTSGGNYEQYF	TGTGCCAGCAGCCAGACTAGCGGAGGAAACTACGAGCAGTACTTC
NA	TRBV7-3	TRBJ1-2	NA	CASSLNALTGDGYTF	TGTGCCAGCAGCTTGAATGCCCTGACAGGTGATGGCTACACCTTC
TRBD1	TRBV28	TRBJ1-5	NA	CASSSVSDRVPGNQPQHF	TGTGCCAGCAGTTCGGTCTCAGACAGGGTTCCGGGCAATCAGCCCCAGCATTTT
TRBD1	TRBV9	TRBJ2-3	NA	CASSGYRGPSTDTQYF	TGTGCCAGCAGCGGATACAGGGGGCCTAGCACAGATACGCAGTATTTT
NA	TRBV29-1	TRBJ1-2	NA	CSVAFRGYGYTF	TGCAGCGTTGCTTTTAGGGGCTATGGCTACACCTTC
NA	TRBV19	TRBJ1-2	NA	CATKTGYYGYTF	TGTGCCACTAAGACAGGATACTATGGCTACACCTTC
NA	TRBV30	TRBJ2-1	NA	CAWGRGSLFF	NA
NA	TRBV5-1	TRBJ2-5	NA	CASSWSGGETQYF	TGCGCCAGCAGCTGGAGCGGTGGGGAGACCCAGTACTTC
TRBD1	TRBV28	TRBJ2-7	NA	CATKGALLTHEQYF	TGTGCCACCAAGGGGGCACTTCTCACCCACGAGCAGTACTTC
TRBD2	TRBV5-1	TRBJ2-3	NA	CASSLGASGSTDTQYF	TGCGCCAGCAGCTTAGGTGCTAGCGGTTCCACAGATACGCAGTATTTT
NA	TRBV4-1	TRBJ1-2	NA	CASSGWNDRRGHGYTF	TGCGCCAGCAGCGGGTGGAACGACAGGAGAGGACATGGCTACACCTTC
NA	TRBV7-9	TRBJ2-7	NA	CASSHRGGLSSYEQYF	TGTGCCAGCAGCCACCGAGGTGGCTTGAGCTCCTACGAGCAGTACTTC
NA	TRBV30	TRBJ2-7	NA	CALGRDYEQYF	TGTGCTCTGGGGCGGGACTACGAGCAGTACTTC
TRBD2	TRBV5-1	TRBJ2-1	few	CASSLGLAGVVEQFF	TGCGCCAGCAGCTTGGGACTAGCGGGAGTTGTTGAGCAGTTCTTC
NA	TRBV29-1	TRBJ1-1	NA	CSVFEGWANTEAFF	TGCAGCGTTTTCGAGGGATGGGCGAACACTGAAGCTTTCTTT
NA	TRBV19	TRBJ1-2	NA	CASSMGLSNYGYTF	TGTGCCAGTAGTATGGGCCTCTCGAACTATGGCTACACCTTC
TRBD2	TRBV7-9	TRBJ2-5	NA	CASSASGSREETQYF	TGTGCCAGCAGCGCTAGCGGGAGTCGGGAAGAGACCCAGTACTTC
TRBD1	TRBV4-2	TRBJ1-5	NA	CASSQRTGGQPQHF	TGTGCCAGCAGCCAACGGACAGGGGGTCAGCCCCAGCATTTT
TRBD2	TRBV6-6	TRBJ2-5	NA	CASSYSSGRRETQYF	TGTGCCAGCAGTTACTCAAGCGGGAGGAGAGAGACCCAGTACTTC
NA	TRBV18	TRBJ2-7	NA	CASSISGSSYEQYF	TGTGCCAGCTCAATTTCCGGGAGCTCCTACGAGCAGTACTTC
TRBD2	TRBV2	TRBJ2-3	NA	CASAAGVATDTQYF	TGTGCCTCGGCAGCGGGAGTCGCGACAGATACGCAGTATTTT
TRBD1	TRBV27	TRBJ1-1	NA	CASSLGQGYTEAFF	TGTGCCAGCAGTTTGGGACAGGGTTACACTGAAGCTTTCTTT
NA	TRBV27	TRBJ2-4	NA	CASSLYGGAGRLNIQYF	TGTGCCAGCAGTTTATATGGGGGGGCAGGGAGATTGAACATTCAGTACTTC
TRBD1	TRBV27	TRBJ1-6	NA	CASSFLVPQGAQKSPLHF	TGTGCCAGCAGTTTCCTGGTACCCCAGGGGGCGCAAAAATCACCCCTCCACTTT
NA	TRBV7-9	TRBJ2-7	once	CASMGSGPTYEQYF	TGTGCCAGCATGGGTTCAGGGCCAACCTACGAGCAGTACTTC
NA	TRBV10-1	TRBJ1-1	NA	CASSAGRGNTEAFF	TGCGCCAGCAGTGCGGGCAGGGGGAACACTGAAGCTTTCTTT